Each of the 21 T cell receptor beta chains below was sequenced from the same sample in a study of blood T cell repertoires in COVID-19. Some clones are missing from TCRdb's copy, which holds only in-frame ones; the method was immunoSEQ multiplex PCR. The sample records hundreds of thousands of clones, 65% to 90% being singletons. The sequenced sample consisted of peripheral blood. These receptors originate from a man aged 50 to 60 with COVID-19, enrolled during active disease.

The rearrangement links TRBV27 to TRBJ2-5; D perhaps matches TRBD2 (6 bases). The CDR3 sequence is 15 residues long. Per germline, CDR1 MNHEY and CDR2 SMNVEV (reference sequence). Trimming stripped 5 bases from V and 5 bases from J, with 18 bases between. For the CDR3, the DNA is TGTGCCAGCAGTCTTGGGAGCGGGCTGGGGGAGACCCAGTACTTC. It yields the protein CASSLGSGLGETQYF.

This clone showed up just once. The chain employs TRBV7-9 and TRBJ1-1, with no clear D. CDR3 length: 15 residues. Trimming took 4 bases from V and 2 from J, leaving 14 bases between them. Germline CDR1 is SEHNR and CDR2 is FQNEAQ (reference sequence). The DNA of the CDR3 is TGTGCCAGCAGCTCCGCGGGTCCCGGTAACACTGAAGCTTTCTTT. This gives the protein CASSSAGPGNTEAFF. The full variable domain, rest sourced from reference TRBV7-9 and TRBJ1-1, is DTGVSQNPRHKITKRGQNVTFRCDPISEHNRLYWYRQTLGQGPEFLTYFQNEAQLEKSRLLSDRFSAERPKGSFSTLEIQRTEQGDSAMYLCASSSAGPGNTEAFFGQGTRLTVV.

V and J are TRBV7-9 and TRBJ1-5; D may be TRBD1 (6 bases). V lost 3 bases to trimming and J lost 3 bases, with 12 bases between them. This CDR3 has 15 residues. The germline CDR1 and CDR2 sequences are SEHNR and FQNEAQ (reference sequence). The DNA for the CDR3 is TGTGCCAGCAGCTTCGGGGGGGCACACAATCAGCCCCAGCATTTT. It is translated as CASSFGGAHNQPQHF.

This chain connects TRBV5-4 to TRBJ2-2; 8 nucleotides align to TRBD1. The V gene's germline CDR1 is SGHNT and CDR2 YYREEE (reference sequence). The V and J ends lost 2 bases and 4 bases, in that order; junction bases with no gene match: 1. This CDR3 region has 14 residues. The CDR3 nucleotides read TGTGCCAGCAGCTTCCAGGGGGCCACCGGGGAGCTGTTTTTT. It is translated as CASSFQGATGELFF.

V is TRBV5-1 and J is TRBJ1-2; D perhaps matches TRBD1 (5 bases). V lost 4 bases to trimming and J lost 2 bases, with 15 bases between them. The CDR3 runs 15 residues. Germline-derived CDR1 and CDR2 are SGHRS and YFSETQ. CDR3 nucleotide sequence: TGCGCCAGCAGCCCGGATGGGGCGCAGAACTATGGCTACACCTTC. Amino acids: CASSPDGAQNYGYTF.

The chain employs TRBV2 and TRBJ2-5, with TRBD1 identical over 7 bases. V was pared by 6 bases and J by 5 bases, with 3 bases of the junction left unmatched. Per germline, CDR1 SNHLY and CDR2 FYNNEI. The CDR3 runs 12 residues. In nucleotides, the CDR3 is TGTGCCAGCAGGCAGACAGGGGAGACCCAGTACTTC. Residues: CASRQTGETQYF.

The chain has TRBV19 and TRBJ1-2; a possible D gene is TRBD1 (6 bases). This CDR3 has 13 residues. CDR1 and CDR2 (germline): LNHDA, SQIVND (reference sequence). V lost 7 bases and J lost 4, with 13 bases in between. CDR3 nucleotide sequence: TGTGCCAGTACGCGACAGGACACCTATGGCTACACCTTC. It codes for CASTRQDTYGYTF.

The chain couples TRBV10-2 to TRBJ1-2; TRBD1 matches at 9 bases. This CDR3 comprises 16 residues. The V and J ends lost 0 bases and 4 bases, in that order; junction bases with no gene match: 6. From germline, CDR1 is WSHSY and CDR2 SAAADI. CDR3 coding DNA: TGCGCCAGCAGTGAGTCGAAGGGACAGGGAACCTATGGCTACACCTTC. It is translated as CASSESKGQGTYGYTF.

The genes are TRBV30 and TRBJ1-1; D ambiguous. V lost 3 bases to trimming and J lost 0 bases, with 14 bases between them. The CDR3 is made up of 15 amino acids. Germline CDR1 is GTSNPN and CDR2 is SVGIG (reference sequence). CDR3 nucleotides: TGTGCCTGGAGCCCCGACACACGGTTGAACACTGAAGCTTTCTTT. Protein: CAWSPDTRLNTEAFF. Based on the CDR3 plus reference TRBV30 and TRBJ1-1, the full variable domain is SQTIHQWPATLVQPVGSPLSLECTVEGTSNPNLYWYRQAAGRGLQLLFYSVGIGQISSEVPQNLSASRPQDRQFILSSKKLLLSDSGFYLCAWSPDTRLNTEAFFGQGTRLTVV.

The gene calls are TRBV19 and TRBJ2-5, with D hard to call. The germline CDR1 and CDR2 sequences are LNHDA and SQIVND (reference sequence). This CDR3 contains 15 residues. Trimming took 6 bases from V and 1 from J, leaving 15 bases between them. The CDR3 loop reads CASSISTNPQETQYF. The CDR3, as DNA: TGTGCCAGTAGCATATCCACTAACCCCCAAGAGACCCAGTACTTC.

The V and J genes are TRBV3-1 (or the pseudogene TRBV3-2) and TRBJ2-7; 8 bases fit TRBD1. Germline V gene data show CDR1 as LGHDT and CDR2 as YNNKEL (reference sequence). This CDR3 comprises 16 residues. Unmatched junction bases numbered 8, after V lost 4 bases and J lost 0 bases. CDR3 sequence: CASSRTGQVNSYEQYF. DNA of the CDR3: TGTGCCAGCAGCCGGACGGGACAGGTAAACTCCTACGAGCAGTACTTC.

This chain joins TRBV5-1 and TRBJ2-2; 7 nucleotides agree with TRBD1. The CDR3 sequence is 15 residues long. The J segment lost 4 bases and the V segment lost 1 base, leaving 4 bases of the junction unmatched. Germline V gene data show CDR1 as SGHRS and CDR2 as YFSETQ. The CDR3 nucleotides are TGCGCCAGCAGCTTGATAGGGGGCATCACCGGGGAGCTGTTTTTT. Translated: CASSLIGGITGELFF.

The V gene is TRBV4-2, the J gene TRBJ1-4, with D possibly TRBD1 on 5 matching bases. V shed 0 bases and J shed 8 bases, with 10 bases lying between them. Germline CDR1 LGHNA, CDR2 YNFKEQ. The CDR3 covers 14 residues. The CDR3 DNA reads as TGTGCCAGCAGCCAAGATCCAGGGATCGAAAAACTGTTTTTT. It specifies CASSQDPGIEKLFF.

The CDR3 sequence: CASTLGVDREAFF. Here the CDR3 DNA reads TGTGCCAGCACCCTAGGCGTGGACAGGGAAGCTTTCTTT. V is TRBV28 and J is TRBJ1-1, with 7 nucleotides matching TRBD1. Trimming at V came to 7 bases and at J to 8 bases, leaving 10 bases not matched to a gene. This CDR3 has 13 amino acids. The germline V gene encodes CDR1 MDHEN and CDR2 SYDVKM. The full variable domain, completed using reference TRBV28 and TRBJ1-1, is DVKVTQSSRYLVKRTGEKVFLECVQDMDHENMFWYRQDPGLGLRLIYFSYDVKMKEKGDIPEGYSVSREKKERFSLILESASTNQTSMYLCASTLGVDREAFFGQGTRLTVV.

This chain links TRBV28 with TRBJ1-2; 7 bases are a match to TRBD1. Unmatched junction bases numbered 6, after V lost 7 bases and J lost 4 bases. The CDR3 totals 13 residues. Germline-derived CDR1 and CDR2 are MDHEN and SYDVKM. As DNA, the CDR3 is TGTGCCAGCACCATTCAGGGGGTCTATGGCTACACCTTC. Protein sequence: CASTIQGVYGYTF.

CDR3 in amino acids: CASSEAGRTVKNTEAFF. CDR3 nucleotide sequence: TGTGCCAGCAGTGAAGCGGGAAGGACAGTCAAGAACACTGAAGCTTTCTTT. The J gene is TRBJ1-1, the V gene TRBV6-1; D perhaps matches TRBD1 (6 bases). CDR3 length equals 17 residues. Germline CDR1 is MNHNS and CDR2 is SASEGT. Trimming removed 0 bases from V and 1 base from J, with 15 bases in between.

The J gene is TRBJ2-5, the V gene TRBV7-9, with D possibly matching TRBD1 (5 bases). V shed 5 bases and J shed 1 base, with 11 bases lying between them. The CDR3 covers 14 residues. Germline V gives CDR1 SEHNR, CDR2 FQNEAQ (reference sequence). The CDR3 reads CASSIDRSQETQYF. CDR3 nucleotide sequence: TGTGCCAGCAGCATCGACAGATCCCAAGAGACCCAGTACTTC.

The chain couples TRBV2 to TRBJ2-4, with D perhaps TRBD1 (5 bases). The CDR3 is made up of 16 amino acids. V lost 5 bases and J lost 4, with 18 bases in between. In germline, CDR1 is SNHLY, CDR2 FYNNEI. CDR3 region: CASSLQGALFKNIQYF. The CDR3 nucleotides read TGTGCCAGCAGTCTTCAGGGTGCCCTCTTTAAAAACATTCAGTACTTC.

V gene TRBV19 combines with J gene TRBJ2-7, with 9 nucleotides matching TRBD1. V was pared by 5 bases and J by 6 bases, with 5 bases of the junction left unmatched. From germline, CDR1 is LNHDA and CDR2 SQIVND (reference sequence). CDR3 size: 13 residues. DNA for the CDR3: TGTGCCAGTAGTGTCGACAGGGGGGGCGAGCAGTACTTC. Amino acids: CASSVDRGGEQYF.

The genes are TRBV6-5 and TRBJ2-7; unclear D gene. Germline CDR1 reads MNHEY; CDR2 reads SVGAGI. The CDR3 runs 15 residues. V lost 6 bases and J 0 bases, leaving 15 bases between the germline ends. The CDR3 nucleotides read TGTGCCAGCAGCCCAAGACTGAGGAGCTCCTACGAGCAGTACTTC. Its translation is CASSPRLRSSYEQYF.

The V gene is TRBV6-5, the J gene TRBJ2-7; D is possibly TRBD2 (5 bases). The germline CDR1 and CDR2 sequences are MNHEY and SVGAGI. V lost 6 bases, J lost 3 bases, and 12 bases lay in between. This CDR3 comprises 13 residues. As DNA, the CDR3 is TGTGCCAGCAGGGACTTGGCGGTCTACGAGCAGTACTTC. Encoded protein: CASRDLAVYEQYF.